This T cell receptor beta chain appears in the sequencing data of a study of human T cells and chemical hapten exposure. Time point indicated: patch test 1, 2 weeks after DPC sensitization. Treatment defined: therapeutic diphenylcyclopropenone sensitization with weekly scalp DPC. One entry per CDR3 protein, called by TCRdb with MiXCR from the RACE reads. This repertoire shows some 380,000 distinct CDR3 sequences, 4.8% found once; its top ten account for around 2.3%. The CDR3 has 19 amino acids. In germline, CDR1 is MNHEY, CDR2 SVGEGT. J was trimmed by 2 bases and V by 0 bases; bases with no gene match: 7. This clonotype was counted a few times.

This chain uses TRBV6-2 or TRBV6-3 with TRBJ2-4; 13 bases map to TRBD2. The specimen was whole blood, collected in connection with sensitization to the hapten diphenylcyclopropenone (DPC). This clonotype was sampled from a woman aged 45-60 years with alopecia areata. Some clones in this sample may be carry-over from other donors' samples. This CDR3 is CASSYSGLAGAGTKNIQYF. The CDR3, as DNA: TGTGCCAGCAGTTACTCCGGACTAGCGGGAGCTGGAACCAAAAACATTCAGTACTTC.